Presented here are 20 T cell receptor beta chains from one specimen sequenced in a study of beta chain features in type 1 diabetes. Reverse transcription of all isolated RNA meant that expressed TCRB transcripts were sequenced. Repertoires were generated with immunoSEQ multiplex PCR, while TCRdb's copy carries only in-frame clones and drops some. The data contain 300,000 to 350,000 clones, roughly a fifth of them seen just once; the ten biggest clones take up about 0.044%. The sequenced material came from naive CD4+ T cells from blood. The receptors were sampled from a woman between 18 and 29 years old in good health.

This clone was counted between two and nine times. The chain uses TRBV6-5 and TRBJ2-7; D uncertain. The CDR3 loop spans 15 amino acids. Trimming removed 3 bases at V and 0 bases at J, with 12 bases between. Germline assignment: CDR1 MNHEY and CDR2 SVGAGI. CDR3 nucleotides: TGTGCCAGCAGTTATGACACTGCCAACTCCTACGAGCAGTACTTC. Its protein is CASSYDTANSYEQYF.

A few counts support this clone. The V and J genes are TRBV14 and TRBJ2-1; D unclear. V lost 3 bases, J lost 3 bases, and 9 bases lay in between. CDR1 and CDR2 from the germline V gene are SGHDN and FVKESK. The CDR3 contains 14 residues. The CDR3 loop reads CASSQWLNYNEQFF. CDR3 in DNA: TGTGCCAGCAGCCAGTGGCTCAACTACAATGAGCAGTTCTTC. Full variable domain (outside the CDR3, taken from reference TRBV14 and TRBJ2-1): EAGVTQFPSHSVIEKGQTVTLRCDPISGHDNLYWYRRVMGKEIKFLLHFVKESKQDESGMPNNRFLAERTGGTYSTLKVQPAELEDSGVYFCASSQWLNYNEQFFGPGTRLTVL.

This sequence joins TRBV6-1 and TRBJ2-7; 10 bases fit TRBD2. CDR3 size: 15 residues. Germline CDR1 and CDR2: MNHNS and SASEGT. Losses at the gene ends were 6 bases for V and 3 bases for J; bases not matched to a gene: 8. This CDR3 reads CASRDWTSGRYEQYF. CDR3 nucleotide sequence: TGTGCCAGCAGAGACTGGACTAGCGGCCGCTACGAGCAGTACTTC.

This clone appeared a few times. The V gene is TRBV18, the J gene TRBJ2-1, with 10 bases identical to TRBD2. The CDR3 length is 17 residues. Germline CDR1 reads KGHSH; CDR2 reads LQKENI. V lost 5 bases and J lost 6; bases outside the gene matches: 13. The CDR3, as DNA: TGTGCCAGCTCAACTAATCTGGCTAGCGGGAGTTTCAATGAGCAGTTCTTC. Residues: CASSTNLASGSFNEQFF.

V and J are TRBV10-3 and TRBJ2-1; maybe TRBD1 (5 bases). CDR3 length: 13 amino acids. V was cut by 3 bases and J by 7 bases, with 10 bases left in between. Germline assignment: CDR1 ENHRY and CDR2 SYGVKD. This chain's CDR3 is CAISDRVENEQFF. The CDR3 region has the DNA TGTGCCATCAGTGACAGGGTTGAGAATGAGCAGTTCTTC.

The chain links TRBV7-9 to TRBJ1-2; 7 positions match TRBD1. CDR3 size: 17 residues. The trim removed 4 bases at V and 1 base at J, leaving 12 bases unmatched. Germline V gene lookup returns CDR1 SEHNR and CDR2 FQNEAQ (reference sequence). The CDR3 sequence is CASSWLNSGTVNYGYTF. CDR3 bases: TGTGCCAGCAGCTGGCTAAACTCCGGGACAGTTAACTATGGCTACACCTTC.

This chain links TRBV10-3 with TRBJ2-5, with D hard to call. The CDR3 consists of 13 residues. Trimming took off 8 bases at V and 2 bases at J, with 12 bases between the two ends. Germline CDR1 is ENHRY and CDR2 is SYGVKD. The CDR3 DNA sequence: TGTGCCATCGGGCAAAACCGTCAAGAGACCCAGTACTTC. Translating it yields CAIGQNRQETQYF.

The genes are TRBV2 and TRBJ2-7, with 7 bases identical to TRBD1. Germline V CDR1 and CDR2: SNHLY, FYNNEI. This CDR3 is 15 amino acids long. Unmatched junction bases numbered 9, after V lost 5 bases and J lost 2 bases. The CDR3 DNA reads TGTGCCAGCAGTTTAAGACAGGGAAGGACCTACGAGCAGTACTTC. This gives the protein CASSLRQGRTYEQYF.

This clone was detected a few times. The same CDR3 also results from other DNA sequences found in this sample. The chain is built from TRBV4-1 and TRBJ2-1, with 10 bases identical to TRBD2. V shed 6 bases and J 3 bases; nucleotides not matched to a gene: 5. Germline CDR1 MGHRA, CDR2 YSYEKL. CDR3 size: 15 residues. As DNA, the CDR3 is TGCGCCAGCAGTCGGCTAGCGGGGGTCTACAATGAGCAGTTCTTC. Its protein is CASSRLAGVYNEQFF.

The CDR3 DNA sequence: TGTGCCAGCAGTCTATACAATGAGCAGTTCTTC. As protein: CASSLYNEQFF. The rearrangement joins TRBV6-6 to TRBJ2-1; D ambiguous. The V gene lost 5 bases and the J gene lost 4 bases, with 3 bases spanning the gap. CDR1 and CDR2 from the germline V gene are MNHNY and SVGAGI (reference sequence). The CDR3 contains 11 residues.

This clone was detected a few times. The rearrangement joins TRBV7-9 to TRBJ1-2; the D is unclear. Germline V lookup: CDR1 SEHNR, CDR2 FQNEAQ (reference sequence). Deletions cut 3 bases from V and 0 bases from J, with 5 bases between. The CDR3 sequence is 13 residues long. CDR3 DNA sequence: TGTGCCAGCAGCTTCGACACTAACTATGGCTACACCTTC. Its translation is CASSFDTNYGYTF.

This rearrangement joins TRBV9 to TRBJ2-7, with TRBD2 identical over 10 bases. The length of the CDR3 is 15 residues. The trim removed 2 bases at V and 3 bases at J, leaving 5 bases unmatched. Germline lookup yields CDR1 SGDLS and CDR2 YYNGEE. CDR3: CASSVGTSVLYEQYF. The CDR3, as DNA: TGTGCCAGCAGCGTGGGGACTAGCGTCCTCTACGAGCAGTACTTC. Drawing the rest from reference TRBV9 and TRBJ2-7, the complete variable domain is DSGVTQTPKHLITATGQRVTLRCSPRSGDLSVYWYQQSLDQGLQFLIQYYNGEERAKGNILERFSAQQFPDLHSELNLSSLELGDSALYFCASSVGTSVLYEQYFGPGTRLTVT.

This clone was picked up a small number of times. This same CDR3 is encoded by further DNA sequences in the sample. J is TRBJ2-7 and V is TRBV10-3; 8 bases are shared with TRBD1. Germline V gene sequence: CDR1 ENHRY, CDR2 SYGVKD. Trimming cost V 6 bases and J 5 bases; bases outside gene matches: 6. The CDR3 has 13 residues. The CDR3 here is CAISPGQGNEQYF. CDR3 DNA: TGTGCCATCAGCCCTGGACAGGGCAACGAGCAGTACTTC.

V usage is TRBV6-1 and J usage is TRBJ1-2; no clear D. V lost 5 bases, J lost 5 bases, and 12 bases lay in between. The CDR3 length is 13 residues. Germline V gene lookup returns CDR1 MNHNS and CDR2 SASEGT. The CDR3 nucleotides are TGTGCCAGCAGTCCTACCAAAAGTTATGGCTACACCTTC. This encodes CASSPTKSYGYTF.

The rearrangement joins TRBV7-2 to TRBJ1-2; D not resolved. The CDR3 spans 12 residues. Trimming left V 3 bases short and J 7 bases short, with 9 bases between. Germline V gene data show CDR1 as SGHTA and CDR2 as FQGNSA. DNA for the CDR3: TGTGCCAGCAGCTTCGGTAGTGGTGGCTACACCTTC. Translation: CASSFGSGGYTF. Looking up the rest from reference TRBV7-2 and TRBJ1-2 gives the full variable domain: GAGVSQSPSNKVTEKGKDVELRCDPISGHTALYWYRQSLGQGLEFLIYFQGNSAPDKSGLPSDRFSAERTGGSVSTLTIQRTQQEDSAVYLCASSFGSGGYTFGSGTRLTVV.

This clone has a handful of counts. The chain is built from TRBV14 and TRBJ2-3; 7 bases match TRBD2. CDR1 and CDR2 (germline): SGHDN, FVKESK. V lost 5 bases and J lost 4; bases outside the gene matches: 9. The CDR3 totals 15 residues. The CDR3 sequence is CASSFAGGSSDTQYF. In DNA, the CDR3 is TGTGCCAGCAGCTTTGCTGGCGGGAGTTCAGATACGCAGTATTTT. Drawing the rest from reference TRBV14 and TRBJ2-3, the complete variable domain is EAGVTQFPSHSVIEKGQTVTLRCDPISGHDNLYWYRRVMGKEIKFLLHFVKESKQDESGMPNNRFLAERTGGTYSTLKVQPAELEDSGVYFCASSFAGGSSDTQYFGPGTRLTVL.

The chain is built from TRBV29-1 and TRBJ2-2, with D possibly being TRBD1 (5 bases). This CDR3 is 12 amino acids long. Deletions cut 7 bases from V and 3 bases from J, with 9 bases between. Germline CDR1 and CDR2: SQVTM and ANQGSEA. The CDR3 nucleotides read TGCAGCGATCGACAGCACACCGGGGAGCTGTTTTTT. Its protein is CSDRQHTGELFF.

The chain recombines TRBV23-1 with TRBJ2-5; 11 bases match TRBD2. TRBV23-1 is filed as an ORF, its function uncertain. This CDR3 has 19 residues. The junction had 16 bases not matched to a gene; V was cut back by 4 bases and J by 3 bases. CDR3: CASSRFFLAGGPTEETQYF. CDR3 coding DNA: TGCGCCAGCAGTCGATTCTTTTTAGCGGGAGGGCCCACCGAAGAGACCCAGTACTTC.

This chain joins TRBV11-3 and TRBJ2-6, with D maybe TRBD1 (5 bases). Germline loops: CDR1 SGHNT, CDR2 YENEEA. The V gene lost 5 bases and the J gene lost 4 bases, with 12 bases spanning the gap. This CDR3 is 15 amino acids long. Here the CDR3 DNA reads TGTGCCAGCAGCGACCCAGGGTCCGGGGCCAACGTCCTGACTTTC. Translated: CASSDPGSGANVLTF.

This clone was found a few times. V gene TRBV14 combines with J gene TRBJ2-7, with D possibly TRBD2 on 6 matching bases. Trimming removed 4 bases at V and 6 bases at J, with 13 bases between. The germline V gene has CDR1 SGHDN and CDR2 FVKESK. This CDR3 is built from 13 residues. This CDR3 reads CASSRWGGGEQYF. Here the CDR3 DNA reads TGTGCCAGCAGCCGGTGGGGAGGAGGCGAGCAGTACTTC.